This is a list of T cell receptor beta chains from one sample in a study of blood T cell repertoires in COVID-19. This table comes from immunoSEQ multiplex PCR, and its TCRdb copy is limited to in-frame clones, with some not included. The sample has a few hundred thousand clones; 86% are singletons. The specimen was peripheral blood. Every receptor here comes from a woman aged 45-59 years with COVID-19, enrolled during active disease. CDR3s include the opening cysteine and the closing phenylalanine or tryptophan. The D gene is left open where the match is weak. The listing skips clone size in some rows; elsewhere it reads once, few, many or a size class.

size: .; V: TRBV27; J: TRBJ1-2; D: TRBD1; DNA: TGTGCCAGCAGTAATGTAGGACAGGGTTGGGATGGCTACACCTTC; CDR3: CASSNVGQGWDGYTF
size: .; V: TRBV18; J: TRBJ1-4; D: TRBD1; DNA: TGTGCCAGCTCACGGGACAGGGTGACTGAAAAACTGTTTTTT; CDR3: CASSRDRVTEKLFF
size: .; V: TRBV18; J: TRBJ2-5; D: TRBD2; DNA: TGTGCCAGCTCACGGGACTATGGAGGCGAGACCCAGTACTTC; CDR3: CASSRDYGGETQYF
size: .; V: TRBV19; J: TRBJ2-2; D: TRBD1; DNA: TGTGCCAGTAGTATTGCAGGGGGCAGGACCGGGGAGCTGTTTTTT; CDR3: CASSIAGGRTGELFF
size: .; V: TRBV3-1/TRBV3-2; J: TRBJ2-6; D: TRBD2; DNA: TGTGCCAGCAGCCAATGGGGCGATAGTAGCGGGTCTGTTGGTGGGGCCAACGTCCTGACTTTC; CDR3: CASSQWGDSSGSVGGANVLTF
size: .; V: TRBV6-1; J: TRBJ1-4; D: TRBD1; DNA: TGTGCCAGCAGTGATGCCCCCCAGGGGGTCATGGGTGAAAAACTGTTTTTT; CDR3: CASSDAPQGVMGEKLFF
size: .; V: TRBV27; J: TRBJ1-5; D: TRBD1; DNA: TGTGCCAGCAGTACCGGGACAGGGTACCAGCCCCAGCATTTT; CDR3: CASSTGTGYQPQHF
size: .; V: TRBV28; J: TRBJ1-2; D: TRBD1; DNA: TGTGCCAGCAGTGAGGGGGCAGGGTTTTACTATGGCTACACCTTC; CDR3: CASSEGAGFYYGYTF
size: .; V: TRBV5-5; J: TRBJ2-2; D: .; DNA: TGTGCCAGCGTCTCCCCCCGGGACACTCTCGGGGAGCTGTTTTTT; CDR3: CASVSPRDTLGELFF
size: few; V: TRBV28; J: TRBJ2-5; D: TRBD1; DNA: TGTGCCAGCAGCACCGGGACAGGGGGCGTTGGGGAGACCCAGTACTTC; CDR3: CASSTGTGGVGETQYF
size: .; V: TRBV19; J: TRBJ2-3; D: .; DNA: TGTGCCAGTAGGTCCTCTTCGGGAAGGGGGAACACAGATACGCAGTATTTT; CDR3: CASRSSSGRGNTDTQYF
size: .; V: TRBV15; J: TRBJ1-1; D: .; DNA: TGTGCCACCAGCAGAGATGGGGGGGGCACTGAAGCTTTCTTT; CDR3: CATSRDGGGTEAFF
size: .; V: TRBV3-1/TRBV3-2; J: TRBJ2-2; D: TRBD1; DNA: TGTGCCAGCAGCCCTTACAGGGGCACGAACACCGGGGAGCTGTTTTTT; CDR3: CASSPYRGTNTGELFF
size: few; V: TRBV19; J: TRBJ1-1; D: TRBD1; DNA: TGTGCCAGTAGTGCTGGGACAGGGGGAACTGAAGCTTTCTTT; CDR3: CASSAGTGGTEAFF
size: .; V: TRBV10-3; J: TRBJ2-1; D: .; DNA: TGTGCCATCAGTGAGGAGGTCAATGAGCAGTTCTTC; CDR3: CAISEEVNEQFF
size: .; V: TRBV6-5; J: TRBJ1-5; D: .; DNA: TGTGCCAGCAGTCCCGACCGGGGAGGCCAGCCCCAGCATTTT; CDR3: CASSPDRGGQPQHF
size: .; V: TRBV9; J: TRBJ2-1; D: .; DNA: TGTGCCAGCAGCGTTTCAACAGACCCCTACAATGAGCAGTTCTTC; CDR3: CASSVSTDPYNEQFF
size: .; V: TRBV29-1; J: TRBJ1-2; D: .; DNA: TGCAGCGTTGAAGATCGAAGGGCAGGGCCCATTAACTATGGCTACACCTTC; CDR3: CSVEDRRAGPINYGYTF
size: .; V: TRBV12-5; J: TRBJ2-4; D: .; DNA: TGTGCTAGTTCGGGGTCTGACAAAAACATTCAGTACTTC; CDR3: CASSGSDKNIQYF
size: .; V: TRBV12-3/TRBV12-4; J: TRBJ2-7; D: TRBD1; DNA: TGTGCCAGCAGTTTTGGACAGGGCTACGAGCAGTACTTC; CDR3: CASSFGQGYEQYF
size: few; V: TRBV6-5; J: TRBJ2-1; D: TRBD1; DNA: TGTGCCAGCAGGGGACAGGGCCACTACAATGAGCAGTTCTTC; CDR3: CASRGQGHYNEQFF
size: .; V: TRBV10-1; J: TRBJ2-1; D: .; DNA: TGCGCCAGCAGTGAGGTAGCAGGGGCCTACAATGAGCAGTTCTTC; CDR3: CASSEVAGAYNEQFF
size: .; V: TRBV11-2; J: TRBJ2-3; D: .; DNA: TGTGCCAGCAGCGCACCGACTAGAGGAACGCAGTATTTT; CDR3: CASSAPTRGTQYF